Presented here are 7 T cell receptor beta chains from one specimen sequenced in a study of T cells after yellow fever vaccination. TCRdb reanalysed the 5' RACE reads using MiXCR and keeps one entry per CDR3 protein. The table shows some 550,000 distinct CDR3 sequences, with 15% to 20% occurring only once. Specimen: PBMCs, collected 15 days after the yellow fever booster vaccination. The receptors derive from a man under 40 who received the YFV17D yellow fever vaccine.

This clonotype showed up just a few times. V usage is TRBV12-3 or TRBV12-4 and J usage is TRBJ2-3; 14 bases are a match to TRBD2. The CDR3 has 18 residues. Trimming took 5 bases from V and 4 from J; bases not matched to a gene: 11. DNA for the CDR3: TGTGCCAGCAGTCCGGGGACTAGCGGGAGATCAGGTGCAGATACGCAGTATTTT. Translated, it gives CASSPGTSGRSGADTQYF.

A few counts support this clonotype. The rearrangement links TRBV3-1 to TRBJ2-3; D is undetermined. The CDR3 has 14 residues. The V and J ends lost 7 bases and 3 bases respectively, with 14 bases between them. Germline V gives CDR1 LGHDT, CDR2 YNNKEL (reference sequence). CDR3: CASTHRTETDTQYF. CDR3 in DNA: TGTGCCAGCACCCATCGGACGGAGACAGATACGCAGTATTTT.

The rearrangement uses TRBV29-1 and TRBJ2-2; no clear D. With 8 bases removed from V and 6 bases from J, the gap between germline ends came to 16 bases. From germline, CDR1 is SQVTM and CDR2 ANQGSEA. The CDR3 contains 13 residues. DNA for the CDR3: TGCAGCTATTTCGGGCCCCGCGCCGGGGAGCTGTTTTTT. Protein: CSYFGPRAGELFF.

The chain employs TRBV4-3 and TRBJ2-7, with 8 bases aligning to TRBD1. This CDR3 region has 16 residues. V was pared by 3 bases and J by 0 bases, with 7 bases of the junction left unmatched. Germline loops: CDR1 LGHNA, CDR2 YSLEER. CDR3 in amino acids: CASSHSRTGTSYEQYF. CDR3 coding DNA: TGCGCCAGCAGCCACTCGAGGACAGGGACCTCCTACGAGCAGTACTTC.

This chain connects TRBV3-1 to TRBJ2-1; 10 positions agree with TRBD2. V was pared by 4 bases and J by 6 bases, with 3 bases of the junction left unmatched. Germline V gene sequence: CDR1 LGHDT, CDR2 YNNKEL (reference sequence). This CDR3 has 14 amino acids. The CDR3 DNA sequence: TGTGCCAGCAGCCCTAGCGGGAGAGGCAATGAGCAGTTCTTC. This sequence encodes CASSPSGRGNEQFF.

The chain recombines TRBV7-8 with TRBJ2-1; D possibly corresponds to TRBD1 (5 bases). CDR3 size: 15 residues. The germline CDR1 and CDR2 sequences are SGHVS and FQNEAQ. V shed 6 bases and J shed 3 bases, with 15 bases lying between them. The CDR3 DNA is TGTGCCAGCAGTTCAGGGATCACACACTACAATGAGCAGTTCTTC. Its protein is CASSSGITHYNEQFF.

This clonotype showed up just a few times. This rearrangement joins TRBV20-1 to TRBJ2-7; the D gene is possibly TRBD2 (5 bases). CDR1 is DFQATT and CDR2 is SNEGSKA in the germline V gene (reference sequence). The CDR3 length is 13 residues. The ends were cut back, 5 bases at V and 0 bases at J, with 11 bases in the middle. The CDR3 bases are TGCAGTGCTTCCGCTGGGAGCTCCTACGAGCAGTACTTC. Its protein is CSASAGSSYEQYF.